This T cell receptor beta chain was recorded in a study of graft-versus-host responses after intestinal transplantation. Study-level information: Recipients got multivisceral, liver-intestinal, or isolated intestinal transplants. Anti-thymocyte globulin induction was given to all recipients, followed by tacrolimus and steroids for around three years.

Germline CDR1 and CDR2: MNHEY and SVGAGI. The CDR3 has 15 amino acids. V was shortened by 6 bases and J by 2 bases, with 11 bases between the two germline ends. Regarding the study as a whole: The study associated peak circulating GvH clone levels with early post-transplant HvG declines. GvH clones occurred in recipient marrow; some first appeared in ileum or blood.

This clone has only one observation. Its matching antigen is unknown. Profiled with immunoSEQ multiplex PCR; TCRdb holds only in-frame clones, not every one. The data contain 95,000 to 130,000 clones, 90% of them singletons. J is TRBJ2-6 and V is TRBV6-5; D is possibly TRBD1 (5 bases). The sample in question was unstimulated CD4+ T cells sorted from spleen or lymph node cells, obtained before intestinal transplant. This receptor was identified in a human donor who received an intestinal transplant. The DNA of the CDR3 is TGTGCCAGCAGAAAGCCAGGGACTGGGGCCAACGTCCTGACTTTC. It codes for CASRKPGTGANVLTF.